These T cell receptor beta chains were read from a single sample in a study of blood T cell repertoires in COVID-19. This table comes from immunoSEQ multiplex PCR, and its TCRdb copy is limited to in-frame clones, with some not included. This table holds about 270,000 clones, around 93% found once. Input material: PBMCs or T cells enriched from blood (not recorded which). The origin of the receptors is a man aged 35 to 55 who had been exposed to COVID-19. Each CDR3 is given with its conserved first and last residue.

v_gene: TRBV27; j_gene: TRBJ2-7; CDR3aa: CASHGQGGYEQYF
v_gene: TRBV5-1; j_gene: TRBJ2-7; CDR3aa: CASSFRLADTYEQYF
v_gene: TRBV9; j_gene: TRBJ2-1; CDR3aa: CASSSSGLLVDEQFF
v_gene: TRBV4-1; j_gene: TRBJ2-7; CDR3aa: CASSQAPSAYEQYF
v_gene: TRBV6-5; j_gene: TRBJ2-7; CDR3aa: CATHSAGSYEQYF
v_gene: TRBV7-2; j_gene: TRBJ2-2; CDR3aa: CASSLDSTSGRASGELFF
v_gene: TRBV28; j_gene: TRBJ2-7; CDR3aa: CASSFSGGYEQYF
v_gene: TRBV19; j_gene: TRBJ2-7; CDR3aa: CASSTTSGRNYEQYF
v_gene: TRBV19; j_gene: TRBJ2-1; CDR3aa: CASSIGLDEQFF
v_gene: TRBV30; j_gene: TRBJ1-4; CDR3aa: CAWSGQGLGEKLFF
v_gene: TRBV24-1; j_gene: TRBJ1-5; CDR3aa: CATSEGGTDSNQPQHF
v_gene: TRBV3-1/TRBV3-2; j_gene: TRBJ1-4; CDR3aa: CASSQRQGTEKLFF
v_gene: TRBV19; j_gene: TRBJ1-4; CDR3aa: CASTRSRGSDEKLFF
v_gene: TRBV2; j_gene: TRBJ2-3; CDR3aa: CASSELKDTQYF
v_gene: TRBV5-1; j_gene: TRBJ2-7; CDR3aa: CASSLAGTGNSEQYF
v_gene: TRBV19; j_gene: TRBJ1-2; CDR3aa: CASTMGIGQGVDGYTF
v_gene: TRBV4-1; j_gene: TRBJ2-7; CDR3aa: CASSQGRELSYEQYF
v_gene: TRBV4-3; j_gene: TRBJ2-3; CDR3aa: CASSQGPLAGGPDTQYF
v_gene: TRBV7-2; j_gene: TRBJ2-7; CDR3aa: CASSLRSEGGYEQYF
v_gene: TRBV7-3; j_gene: TRBJ2-7; CDR3aa: CASSETSGGYEQYF
v_gene: TRBV28; j_gene: TRBJ1-4; CDR3aa: CASRGGGDEKLFF
v_gene: TRBV5-1; j_gene: TRBJ1-1; CDR3aa: CASSLVRDRSYEGTEAFF
v_gene: TRBV19; j_gene: TRBJ2-7; CDR3aa: CASSILAEPSYEQYF
v_gene: TRBV12-3/TRBV12-4; j_gene: TRBJ2-7; CDR3aa: CASSYTDEQYF
v_gene: TRBV5-1; j_gene: TRBJ2-1; CDR3aa: CASSLSQGAYNEQFF
v_gene: TRBV29-1; j_gene: TRBJ2-7; CDR3aa: CSVRTGTAEQYF
v_gene: TRBV9; j_gene: TRBJ2-1; CDR3aa: CASSVETGTYNEQFF
v_gene: TRBV5-1; j_gene: TRBJ1-5; CDR3aa: CASSQGQGNQPQHF
v_gene: TRBV21-1; j_gene: TRBJ1-6; CDR3aa: CASINPGNNSPLHF
v_gene: TRBV9; j_gene: TRBJ2-2; CDR3aa: CASSVPAGLPNTGELFF
v_gene: TRBV12-3/TRBV12-4; j_gene: TRBJ1-2; CDR3aa: CASTSSGVRGYTF
v_gene: TRBV25-1; j_gene: TRBJ2-2; CDR3aa: CASSEASGVTGELFF
v_gene: TRBV29-1; j_gene: TRBJ2-3; CDR3aa: CSVETISGRGTDTQYF
v_gene: TRBV4-1; j_gene: TRBJ1-5; CDR3aa: CASSQEGLNQPQHF
v_gene: TRBV19; j_gene: TRBJ1-5; CDR3aa: CASSIRPGVVSNQPQHF
v_gene: TRBV7-9; j_gene: TRBJ1-1; CDR3aa: CASSLAGRGGTEAFF
v_gene: TRBV18; j_gene: TRBJ2-7; CDR3aa: CASSPLLAGLSSYEQYF
v_gene: TRBV19; j_gene: TRBJ2-3; CDR3aa: CASSIIPSVTSTDTQYF
v_gene: TRBV3-1/TRBV3-2; j_gene: TRBJ1-1; CDR3aa: CASSYLEGTGGTEAFF
v_gene: TRBV7-9; j_gene: TRBJ2-5; CDR3aa: CASSQAAGQGASETQYF
v_gene: TRBV4-2; j_gene: TRBJ1-4; CDR3aa: CASSQDTGGLVPEKLFF
v_gene: TRBV7-2; j_gene: TRBJ2-7; CDR3aa: CASSYSTGIEDEQYF
v_gene: TRBV10-1; j_gene: TRBJ2-3; CDR3aa: CASSEVHGGWHTDTQYF
v_gene: TRBV10-3; j_gene: TRBJ1-2; CDR3aa: CAISEPGGPSEYGYTF
v_gene: TRBV11-2; j_gene: TRBJ1-4; CDR3aa: CASSEDRARKLFF
v_gene: TRBV7-2; j_gene: TRBJ1-5; CDR3aa: CASSPWTGPGEAEAQHF
v_gene: TRBV6-5; j_gene: TRBJ1-2; CDR3aa: CASRGTANYGYTF
v_gene: TRBV28; j_gene: TRBJ2-1; CDR3aa: CASGGSYNEQFF
v_gene: TRBV25-1; j_gene: TRBJ2-1; CDR3aa: CASSEPSGRNEQFF
v_gene: TRBV29-1; j_gene: TRBJ2-2; CDR3aa: CSVGQGVTGELFF
v_gene: TRBV29-1; j_gene: TRBJ1-2; CDR3aa: CSVDAQGVYGYTF